Sequencing of this T cell receptor (beta chain) was carried out in a study of blood T cells in healthy people across ages. A sample-barcoded 5' primer and a J-beta primer mix were used in a second PCR of roughly 6 to 11 cycles. MiXCR was run by TCRdb on the 5' RACE reads, yielding one entry per CDR3 protein. The sample includes about 1.7 million distinct CDR3 sequences, roughly 28% seen only once; the top ten take approximately 7.7%. CDR1 is SGHRS, CDR2 YFSETQ, per germline. Trimming cost V 0 bases and J 2 bases, with 11 bases left between them. The CDR3 loop spans 15 amino acids. The chain recombines TRBV5-1 with TRBJ1-1, with a weak D call TRBD1 (6 bases). This TCR was recovered from a woman younger than 45 in good health. Sample: blood. The CDR3 reads CASSLARGSNTEAFF. In DNA form, the CDR3 reads TGCGCCAGCAGCTTGGCTAGGGGGAGCAACACTGAAGCTTTCTTT.